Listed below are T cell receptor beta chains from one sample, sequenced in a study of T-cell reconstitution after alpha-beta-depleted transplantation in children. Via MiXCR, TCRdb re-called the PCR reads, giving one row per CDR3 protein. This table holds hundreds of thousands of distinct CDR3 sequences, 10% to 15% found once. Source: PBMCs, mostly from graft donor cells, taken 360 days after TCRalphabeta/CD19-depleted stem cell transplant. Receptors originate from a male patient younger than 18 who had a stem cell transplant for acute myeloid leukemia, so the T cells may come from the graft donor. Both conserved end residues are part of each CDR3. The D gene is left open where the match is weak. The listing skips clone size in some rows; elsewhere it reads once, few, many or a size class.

cdr3_nt: TGCAGTGCCCTCGCGGGGGTCCGGGTTAATTCACCCCTCCACTTT
cdr3_aa: CSALAGVRVNSPLHF
v_call: TRBV20-1
d_call: -
clone_size: -
j_call: TRBJ1-6

cdr3_nt: TGTGCCAGCAGCCATTCGCTAGTACCAACCGGGGAGCTGTTTTTT
cdr3_aa: CASSHSLVPTGELFF
v_call: TRBV3-1
d_call: -
clone_size: -
j_call: TRBJ2-2

cdr3_nt: TGTGCCAGCAGGTCCCCCGAGACAATAGTCGGAGAGACCCAGTACTTC
cdr3_aa: CASRSPETIVGETQYF
v_call: TRBV28
d_call: -
clone_size: few
j_call: TRBJ2-5

cdr3_nt: TGTGCCAGCAGCTTAGGTCGACTAGGGGAGACCCAGTACTTC
cdr3_aa: CASSLGRLGETQYF
v_call: TRBV11-2
d_call: -
clone_size: -
j_call: TRBJ2-5

cdr3_nt: TGCGCCAGCAGCTTGGGCCGTTTAGCGGGAAGCAAAAACATTCAGTACTTC
cdr3_aa: CASSLGRLAGSKNIQYF
v_call: TRBV5-1
d_call: TRBD2
clone_size: many
j_call: TRBJ2-4

cdr3_nt: TGTGCTAGTGCCCACGACAGCCTCAATCAGCCCCAGCATTTT
cdr3_aa: CASAHDSLNQPQHF
v_call: TRBV12-5
d_call: -
clone_size: -
j_call: TRBJ1-5

cdr3_nt: TGTGCCAGCAGTGAAGAACCCAGAAGCTCCTACAATGAGCAGTTCTTC
cdr3_aa: CASSEEPRSSYNEQFF
v_call: TRBV2
d_call: -
clone_size: many
j_call: TRBJ2-1

cdr3_nt: TGTGCCAGCAGTTTATCGGCTATCACAGATACGCAGTATTTT
cdr3_aa: CASSLSAITDTQYF
v_call: TRBV12-3/TRBV12-4
d_call: -
clone_size: few
j_call: TRBJ2-3

cdr3_nt: TGTGCCAGTAGTATAGACTACGGACTAGCGGGAACGAGCGGGGAGCTGTTTTTT
cdr3_aa: CASSIDYGLAGTSGELFF
v_call: TRBV19
d_call: TRBD2
clone_size: -
j_call: TRBJ2-2

cdr3_nt: TGTGCCACCAGCAGAGGTTACGGGGCTAGCGGGAGTCTAACCTCAGGGGAGACCCAGTACTTC
cdr3_aa: CATSRGYGASGSLTSGETQYF
v_call: TRBV15
d_call: TRBD2
clone_size: many
j_call: TRBJ2-5

cdr3_nt: TGCAGTGCTAGAGGCGGGAGGGCCAACCAAGAGACCCAGTACTTC
cdr3_aa: CSARGGRANQETQYF
v_call: TRBV20-1
d_call: TRBD2
clone_size: -
j_call: TRBJ2-5

cdr3_nt: TGCAGCGCCGATACAAAGGTAGCGGCAGATACGCAGTATTTT
cdr3_aa: CSADTKVAADTQYF
v_call: TRBV29-1
d_call: -
clone_size: many
j_call: TRBJ2-3

cdr3_nt: TGTGCCAGCAGTGAAGCGGGGGGAGCGGGACGCGAGCAGTACTTC
cdr3_aa: CASSEAGGAGREQYF
v_call: TRBV2
d_call: TRBD2
clone_size: many
j_call: TRBJ2-7

cdr3_nt: TGCAGTGCTAGTATGCTAGCTTTGAGCTCCTACAATGAGCAGTTCTTC
cdr3_aa: CSASMLALSSYNEQFF
v_call: TRBV20-1
d_call: -
clone_size: -
j_call: TRBJ2-1

cdr3_nt: TGCGCCAGCAGCTACGTAATAGGTCGCGACCTGTTCGAGCAGTTCTTC
cdr3_aa: CASSYVIGRDLFEQFF
v_call: TRBV5-1
d_call: -
clone_size: many
j_call: TRBJ2-1

cdr3_nt: TGTGCCAGCACCAATTCGGGACGTAGCGGTTCCTACGAGCAGTACTTC
cdr3_aa: CASTNSGRSGSYEQYF
v_call: TRBV12-3/TRBV12-4
d_call: -
clone_size: -
j_call: TRBJ2-7

cdr3_nt: TGTGCCAGCAGCTTAATACAGACATGGACAGATACGCAGTATTTT
cdr3_aa: CASSLIQTWTDTQYF
v_call: TRBV11-2
d_call: -
clone_size: -
j_call: TRBJ2-3

cdr3_nt: TGCAGCGTTGAGGCCGGGAGCGACTACGAGCAGTACTTC
cdr3_aa: CSVEAGSDYEQYF
v_call: TRBV29-1
d_call: -
clone_size: few
j_call: TRBJ2-7

cdr3_nt: TGTGCCAGCAACGTAGTGACCGGGACAGGGGCCACCGGGGAGCTGTTTTTT
cdr3_aa: CASNVVTGTGATGELFF
v_call: TRBV7-2
d_call: TRBD1
clone_size: few
j_call: TRBJ2-2

cdr3_nt: TGTGCCAGTAGTATAACGGGTGGGACACCTAACTCCTACGAGCAGTACTTC
cdr3_aa: CASSITGGTPNSYEQYF
v_call: TRBV19
d_call: -
clone_size: few
j_call: TRBJ2-7

cdr3_nt: TGTGCCACCAAAAGCGGAACCGGGGAGCTGTTTTTT
cdr3_aa: CATKSGTGELFF
v_call: TRBV24-1
d_call: -
clone_size: many
j_call: TRBJ2-2

cdr3_nt: TGTGCCAGCAGTTTAAGAACAGGGGCCACCTACGAGCAGTACTTC
cdr3_aa: CASSLRTGATYEQYF
v_call: TRBV12-3/TRBV12-4
d_call: TRBD1
clone_size: -
j_call: TRBJ2-7

cdr3_nt: TGCGCCAGCAGCCCTGGACTTCTCGAGGGCAATGAGCAGTTCTTC
cdr3_aa: CASSPGLLEGNEQFF
v_call: TRBV5-1
d_call: -
clone_size: many
j_call: TRBJ2-1

cdr3_nt: TGTGCCATCAGTGAGAGGAATGAGCAGTTCTTC
cdr3_aa: CAISERNEQFF
v_call: TRBV10-3
d_call: -
clone_size: few
j_call: TRBJ2-1

cdr3_nt: TGTGCCAGCGTGGGGCGTCGGGACAGGGGATATCGAGAGACCCAGTACTTC
cdr3_aa: CASVGRRDRGYRETQYF
v_call: TRBV28
d_call: TRBD1
clone_size: few
j_call: TRBJ2-5

cdr3_nt: TGCAGCGTCGTCAACAGGGGCTCCTACAATGAGCAGTTCTTC
cdr3_aa: CSVVNRGSYNEQFF
v_call: TRBV29-1
d_call: TRBD1
clone_size: few
j_call: TRBJ2-1

cdr3_nt: TGTGCCAGCAGTTACAGGGAATCCTACGAGCAGTACTTC
cdr3_aa: CASSYRESYEQYF
v_call: TRBV6-2/TRBV6-3
d_call: -
clone_size: many
j_call: TRBJ2-7

cdr3_nt: TGCGCCAGCAGCCACACCAGGGGGACCTACGAGCAGTACTTC
cdr3_aa: CASSHTRGTYEQYF
v_call: TRBV4-3
d_call: TRBD1
clone_size: -
j_call: TRBJ2-7

cdr3_nt: TGTGCCAGCAGCCCTAGCGGGAGGTTAGTTGAGCAGTTCTTC
cdr3_aa: CASSPSGRLVEQFF
v_call: TRBV7-9
d_call: TRBD2
clone_size: few
j_call: TRBJ2-1

cdr3_nt: TGTGCCAGCACTTGGGGGGGGCGCTTAGCCAAAAACATTCAGTACTTC
cdr3_aa: CASTWGGRLAKNIQYF
v_call: TRBV27
d_call: -
clone_size: -
j_call: TRBJ2-4

cdr3_nt: TGTGCCAGCAGCGTAGCCCCAGGACTGGACACAGATACGCAGTATTTT
cdr3_aa: CASSVAPGLDTDTQYF
v_call: TRBV9
d_call: -
clone_size: few
j_call: TRBJ2-3

cdr3_nt: TGCAGCGGACAGGTTGACCCCTACGAGCAGTACTTC
cdr3_aa: CSGQVDPYEQYF
v_call: TRBV20-1
d_call: TRBD1
clone_size: -
j_call: TRBJ2-7

cdr3_nt: TGTGCCAGCAGCTTAGAACTCCTTGAAGAGCAGTACTTC
cdr3_aa: CASSLELLEEQYF
v_call: TRBV7-2
d_call: -
clone_size: many
j_call: TRBJ2-7

cdr3_nt: TGTGCCAGCACCAGCATGAGGGGCTGGGAGACCCAGTACTTC
cdr3_aa: CASTSMRGWETQYF
v_call: TRBV28
d_call: -
clone_size: few
j_call: TRBJ2-5

cdr3_nt: TGTGCCAGCAGTTGGGGCAGAGGAAGTACCGGGGAGCTGTTTTTT
cdr3_aa: CASSWGRGSTGELFF
v_call: TRBV12-3/TRBV12-4
d_call: -
clone_size: -
j_call: TRBJ2-2

cdr3_nt: TGTGCCAGCAGCCAAGATTTCCCCCCCTACGAGCAGTACTTC
cdr3_aa: CASSQDFPPYEQYF
v_call: TRBV14
d_call: -
clone_size: many
j_call: TRBJ2-7

cdr3_nt: TGTGCCAGCAGCCCCCGAGACTACGAGCAGTACTTC
cdr3_aa: CASSPRDYEQYF
v_call: TRBV7-2
d_call: -
clone_size: many
j_call: TRBJ2-7

cdr3_nt: TGTGCCAGCAGCTTGGTTAGCGGGAGCTCCTACAATGAGCAGTTCTTC
cdr3_aa: CASSLVSGSSYNEQFF
v_call: TRBV5-6
d_call: TRBD2
clone_size: few
j_call: TRBJ2-1

cdr3_nt: TGTGCCAGCAGTTACTTTTTAGGCCGTTTGGAGGCCTACGAGCAGTACTTC
cdr3_aa: CASSYFLGRLEAYEQYF
v_call: TRBV28
d_call: -
clone_size: few
j_call: TRBJ2-7

cdr3_nt: TGTGCCAGCAGTTACTCGCCGGGCCCTCCTGTTATGAACACTGAAGCTTTCTTT
cdr3_aa: CASSYSPGPPVMNTEAFF
v_call: TRBV6-2/TRBV6-3
d_call: -
clone_size: -
j_call: TRBJ1-1

cdr3_nt: TGTGCCAGCAGCTCGTCTAGCGTGGGAGTTTCAGAGACCCAGTACTTC
cdr3_aa: CASSSSSVGVSETQYF
v_call: TRBV5-4
d_call: -
clone_size: many
j_call: TRBJ2-5

cdr3_nt: TGCAGTGCTAGATTTACAGGACTAGCGGGAGCCCCCGAGCAGTACTTC
cdr3_aa: CSARFTGLAGAPEQYF
v_call: TRBV20-1
d_call: TRBD2
clone_size: -
j_call: TRBJ2-7

cdr3_nt: TGCGCCAGCAGCCAAGGACTCAGGGAAAAACTGTTTTTT
cdr3_aa: CASSQGLREKLFF
v_call: TRBV4-1
d_call: -
clone_size: few
j_call: TRBJ1-4

cdr3_nt: TGCGCCAGCAGCCCGCAGGGACATCTCACCGGGGAGCTGTTTTTT
cdr3_aa: CASSPQGHLTGELFF
v_call: TRBV5-1
d_call: -
clone_size: many
j_call: TRBJ2-2

cdr3_nt: TGTGCCAGCAGTCCTCCGGGGGGGCGCAGGGCTAATGAAAAACTGTTTTTT
cdr3_aa: CASSPPGGRRANEKLFF
v_call: TRBV28
d_call: -
clone_size: few
j_call: TRBJ1-4

cdr3_nt: TGTGCCGGTGACAGGGAGCGGGCAGATACGCAGTATTTT
cdr3_aa: CAGDRERADTQYF
v_call: TRBV30
d_call: -
clone_size: -
j_call: TRBJ2-3

cdr3_nt: TGCAGCGTTGAAAGGAAGAGACTAGCGGGACTCTACAATGAGCAGTTCTTC
cdr3_aa: CSVERKRLAGLYNEQFF
v_call: TRBV29-1
d_call: TRBD2
clone_size: many
j_call: TRBJ2-1

cdr3_nt: TGTGCAGTAGAGTTCCTCTACGAGCAGTACTTC
cdr3_aa: CAVEFLYEQYF
v_call: TRBV6-5
d_call: -
clone_size: many
j_call: TRBJ2-7

cdr3_nt: TGTGCCAGCAGCCCCCCGAATAGCGGGAGGGGAGACAATGAGCAGTTCTTC
cdr3_aa: CASSPPNSGRGDNEQFF
v_call: TRBV28
d_call: TRBD2
clone_size: few
j_call: TRBJ2-1

cdr3_nt: TGTGCCAGCAGCGTAGAGGGGTTAGCGTCGAGCTCCTACAATGAGCAGTTCTTC
cdr3_aa: CASSVEGLASSSYNEQFF
v_call: TRBV9
d_call: -
clone_size: -
j_call: TRBJ2-1

cdr3_nt: TGTGCCCTCCGGGCAGGGGACGTTTCACCCCTCCACTTT
cdr3_aa: CALRAGDVSPLHF
v_call: TRBV10-3
d_call: -
clone_size: few
j_call: TRBJ1-6

cdr3_nt: TGTGCCAGCAACTTTCCAGGCGGACCCTACGAGCAGTACTTC
cdr3_aa: CASNFPGGPYEQYF
v_call: TRBV28
d_call: -
clone_size: many
j_call: TRBJ2-7

cdr3_nt: TGCGCCAGCAGCTTTCTCGACCCTGCCGGGGAGCTGTTTTTT
cdr3_aa: CASSFLDPAGELFF
v_call: TRBV5-1
d_call: -
clone_size: few
j_call: TRBJ2-2